This entry is about one T cell receptor (beta chain). This record belongs to a study of CD8 T cells in Susac syndrome. CD8+ and CD4+ blood T cells underwent TCR beta sequencing. RNA in amounts of about 0.5 to 1 ug was reverse transcribed with random hexamers. Multiplex PCR with immunoSEQ amplified the TCR beta CDR3 across 54 Vbeta and 13 Jbeta. TCRdb ran MiXCR on the immunoSEQ multiplex PCR reads and lists one entry per CDR3 protein. The table lists 150,000 to 200,000 distinct CDR3 sequences, about 93% of them singletons. Germline assignment: CDR1 SGHRS and CDR2 YFSETQ. V dropped 7 bases and J dropped 5 bases, with 19 bases sitting between them. This CDR3 contains 15 residues.

Material: CD4+ T cells from PBMCs. This TCR was sampled from a human donor with multiple sclerosis. V gene TRBV5-1 combines with J gene TRBJ2-1; D gene unclear. The CDR3 protein is CASALAQSANNEQFF. Written as DNA, the CDR3 is TGCGCCAGCGCCTTGGCCCAGTCCGCCAACAATGAGCAGTTCTTC.